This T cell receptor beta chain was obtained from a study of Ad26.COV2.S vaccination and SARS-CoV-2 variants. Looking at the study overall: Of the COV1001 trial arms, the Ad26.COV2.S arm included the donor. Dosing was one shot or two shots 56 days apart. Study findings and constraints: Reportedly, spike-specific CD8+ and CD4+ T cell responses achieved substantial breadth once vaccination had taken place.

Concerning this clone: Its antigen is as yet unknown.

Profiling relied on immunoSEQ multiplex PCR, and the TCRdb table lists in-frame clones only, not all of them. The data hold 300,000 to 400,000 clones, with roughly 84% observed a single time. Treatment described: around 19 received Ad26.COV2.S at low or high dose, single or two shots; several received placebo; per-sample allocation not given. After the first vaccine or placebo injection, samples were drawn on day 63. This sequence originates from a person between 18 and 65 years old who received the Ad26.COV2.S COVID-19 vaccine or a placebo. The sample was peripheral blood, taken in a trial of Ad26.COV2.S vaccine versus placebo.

The DNA of the CDR3 is TGCGCCAGCAGCTTGAGGACAGCGTCCTACGAGCAGTACTTC. Translated: CASSLRTASYEQYF. This sequence joins TRBV5-1 and TRBJ2-7; D may be TRBD1 (6 bases). The CDR3 extends over 14 amino acids. The V end lost 1 base, the J end lost 1 base, and 9 bases lay between the germline ends. Germline values: CDR1 SGHRS, CDR2 YFSETQ. Variable domain in full (rest from reference TRBV5-1 and TRBJ2-7): KAGVTQTPRYLIKTRGQQVTLSCSPISGHRSVSWYQQTPGQGLQFLFEYFSETQRNKGNFPGRFSGRQFSNSRSEMNVSTLELGDSALYLCASSLRTASYEQYFGPGTRLTVT.